Listed below are T cell receptor beta chains from one sample, sequenced in a study of T cells in Graves' hyperthyroidism and ophthalmopathy. One entry per CDR3 protein, called by TCRdb with MiXCR from the multiplex PCR reads. This sample has around 450,000 distinct CDR3 sequences, with 15% to 18% found just once. The sample taken for sequencing was blood. These receptors all stem from a woman between 18 and 29 years old with Graves' hyperthyroidism. CDR3s include the opening cysteine and the closing phenylalanine or tryptophan. The D gene is left open where the match is weak. Some rows have no size entry. The others give once, few or many, or a class for an expanded clone.

>TRBJ2-1|many|TRBV12-3/TRBV12-4|TRBD2
TGTGCCAGTGCGCGAAGCGGGAGTAAAGATGAGCAGTTCTTC
CASARSGSKDEQFF
>TRBJ2-7|.|TRBV5-1|TRBD1
TGCGCCAGCAGGGCGGACAGGGGATCCTCCTACGAGCAGTACTTC
CASRADRGSSYEQYF
>TRBJ2-5|many|TRBV13|TRBD2
TGTGCCAGCAGCCCCATCCTACGCGGGGGTCAAGAGACCCAGTACTTC
CASSPILRGGQETQYF
>TRBJ2-5|few|TRBV19|.
TGTGCCAGTAGTATGCGGACAAAGCAAGAGACCCAGTACTTC
CASSMRTKQETQYF
>TRBJ2-5|few|TRBV5-1|.
TGCGCCAGCCACCTTAAAGAGACCCAGTACTTC
CASHLKETQYF
>TRBJ2-1|.|TRBV5-1|.
TGCGCCAGCAGCCCGGTCGGGACCGGGAATAACAATGAGCAGTTCTTC
CASSPVGTGNNNEQFF
>TRBJ2-1|few|TRBV9|.
TGTGCCAGCAGCGTAGCGGTGGCAACCTACAATGAGCAGTTCTTC
CASSVAVATYNEQFF
>TRBJ2-2|many|TRBV6-4|.
TGTGCCAGCAGTGCGGGTGACACCGGGGAGCTGTTTTTT
CASSAGDTGELFF
>TRBJ2-3|few|TRBV6-1|TRBD2
TGTGCCAGCAGCAAGCTAGCGGGAGGGCCAACAGATACGCAGTATTTT
CASSKLAGGPTDTQYF
>TRBJ1-3|.|TRBV2|.
TGTGCCAGCAAGGGTTCTGGAAACACCATATATTTT
CASKGSGNTIYF
>TRBJ1-2|few|TRBV6-1|.
TGTGCCAGCAGTGGCCTCCCGAGAACATCTTATGGCTACACCTTC
CASSGLPRTSYGYTF
>TRBJ2-3|many|TRBV20-1|.
TGCAGTGCTCCCCCAAATGGTGGCACAGATACGCAGTATTTT
CSAPPNGGTDTQYF
>TRBJ1-2|many|TRBV20-1|TRBD1
TGCAGTGCCATTGGGACAGGGAGTGGCTACACCTTC
CSAIGTGSGYTF
>TRBJ2-1|many|TRBV15|TRBD2
TGTGCCACCAGCGACGCTAGCGGGAGTGTAAATGAGCAGTTCTTC
CATSDASGSVNEQFF
>TRBJ2-7|.|TRBV10-3|.
TGTGCCATCAGGCAGGGCTACGAGCAGTACTTC
CAIRQGYEQYF
>TRBJ2-7|.|TRBV5-5|TRBD2
TGTGCCAGCAGCCAAACCCCGACTAGCGGGACTGCGGGGGAGCAGTACTTC
CASSQTPTSGTAGEQYF
>TRBJ2-7|few|TRBV12-3/TRBV12-4|.
TGTGCCAGCAGTACCGACAGTGCCGAGCAGTACTTC
CASSTDSAEQYF
>TRBJ1-2|many|TRBV5-1|.
TGCGCCAGCAGCTTAGGGGCTAACTATGGCTACACCTTC
CASSLGANYGYTF
>TRBJ1-2|.|TRBV12-3/TRBV12-4|.
TGTGCCAGCACCATAGGCCGCGACAGGTTTCGCGGCTACACCTTC
CASTIGRDRFRGYTF
>TRBJ2-5|few|TRBV15|TRBD2
TGTGCCACCAGCAATATAGCGGGAGAGACCCAGTACTTC
CATSNIAGETQYF
>TRBJ2-1|many|TRBV5-5|.
TGTGCCAGCAGCTTGTTGGGTGGCAGGACCTACAATGAGCAGTTCTTC
CASSLLGGRTYNEQFF
>TRBJ1-1|many|TRBV28|.
TGTGCCAGCAAGACGGTGAACACTGAAGCTTTCTTT
CASKTVNTEAFF
>TRBJ2-1|many|TRBV27|.
TGTGCCAGCAGTCTTACGATACGATCCTACAATGAGCAGTTCTTC
CASSLTIRSYNEQFF
>TRBJ2-1|few|TRBV5-6|.
TGTGCCAGCAGCTTGCAGGAAAACAATGTGCAGTTCTTC
CASSLQENNVQFF
>TRBJ2-2|many|TRBV19|TRBD2
TGTGCCAGTAGATGGGGGACTAGCGCCAACACCGGGGAGCTGTTTTTT
CASRWGTSANTGELFF
>TRBJ2-3|few|TRBV3-1|.
TGTGCCAGCAGCCCGAAGGGCCCCTTCTCCCCAGATACGCAGTATTTT
CASSPKGPFSPDTQYF
>TRBJ1-1|many|TRBV7-9|.
TGTGCCAGCAGCTTCTACACTGAAGCTTTCTTT
CASSFYTEAFF
>TRBJ2-7|few|TRBV4-1|.
TGCGCCAGCAGCCAGAACAGTTTCTACGAGCAGTACTTC
CASSQNSFYEQYF
>TRBJ1-2|.|TRBV18|.
TGTGCCAGCTCATCCCAGGGTTACTATGGCTACACCTTC
CASSSQGYYGYTF
>TRBJ2-1|many|TRBV5-1|.
TGCGCCAGCAGCCCGTCGATAACGGGGGCAGGTATCGATGAGCAGTTCTTC
CASSPSITGAGIDEQFF
>TRBJ1-3|.|TRBV29-1|.
TGCAGCGTTGAAGATCTGGGCAGGACTGGAAACACCATATATTTT
CSVEDLGRTGNTIYF
>TRBJ2-3|.|TRBV6-9|TRBD2
TGTGCCAGCAGTTTCAGCGGGGGGACGCAGTATTTT
CASSFSGGTQYF
>TRBJ1-1|many|TRBV19|TRBD1
TGTGCCAGTAGTACGTCCCGGACAGGGGAAAACACTGAAGCTTTCTTT
CASSTSRTGENTEAFF
>TRBJ2-1|many|TRBV7-2|TRBD2
TGTGCCAGCAGCTTAGCGGGAGCGGGGGGATTCAATGAGCAGTTCTTC
CASSLAGAGGFNEQFF
>TRBJ2-7|many|TRBV28|.
TGTGCCAGCAGTTTACGAGGACTGGGTAGCTCCTACGAGCAGTACTTC
CASSLRGLGSSYEQYF
>TRBJ1-3|.|TRBV4-3|.
TGCGCCAGCAGCCAAGATACGGGGGCTGGAAACACCATATATTTT
CASSQDTGAGNTIYF
>TRBJ1-1|.|TRBV6-9|.
TGTGCCAGCAGTTACCGCGGGGCAGAGACTGAAGCTTTCTTT
CASSYRGAETEAFF
>TRBJ2-1|many|TRBV5-8|TRBD1
TGTGCCAGCAGCTTGGGGCGGGACAGGTACAATGAGCAGTTCTTC
CASSLGRDRYNEQFF
>TRBJ2-3|.|TRBV12-3/TRBV12-4|TRBD2
TGTGCCGGGTCTAGCGGGAGGAGCACAGATACGCAGTATTTT
CAGSSGRSTDTQYF
>TRBJ1-2|many|TRBV6-1|.
TGTGCCAGCACGCCACGGACATTTTGGGAAACTAACTATGGCTACACCTTC
CASTPRTFWETNYGYTF
>TRBJ2-2|.|TRBV11-2|.
TGTGCCAGCAGCTTAACGCGGGGGCGCGAGGAGCTGTTTTTT
CASSLTRGREELFF
>TRBJ2-6|few|TRBV9|.
TGTGCCAGCAGCGTAGTAGGGTCGGCTGGGGCCAACGTCCTGACTTTC
CASSVVGSAGANVLTF
>TRBJ2-1|many|TRBV5-5|.
TGTGCCAGCAGCCAGGACCTAAGGCAGGCTGAGCAGTTCTTC
CASSQDLRQAEQFF
>TRBJ1-2|many|TRBV2|.
TGTGCCAGCAGAGCGACAACCGACTATGGCTACACCTTC
CASRATTDYGYTF